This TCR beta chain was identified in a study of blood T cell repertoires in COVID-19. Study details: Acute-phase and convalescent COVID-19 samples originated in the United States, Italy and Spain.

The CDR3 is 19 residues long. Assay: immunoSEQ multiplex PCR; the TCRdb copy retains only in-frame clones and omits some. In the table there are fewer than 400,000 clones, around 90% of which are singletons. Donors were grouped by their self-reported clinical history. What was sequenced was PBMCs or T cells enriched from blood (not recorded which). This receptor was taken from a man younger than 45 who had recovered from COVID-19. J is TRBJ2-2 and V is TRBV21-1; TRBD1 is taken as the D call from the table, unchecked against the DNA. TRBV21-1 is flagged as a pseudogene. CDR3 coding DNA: TGTGCCAGCAGCAGCTCGGGGACAGAGATTATTTCCAACACCGGGGAGCTGTTTTTT. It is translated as CASSSSGTEIISNTGELFF.